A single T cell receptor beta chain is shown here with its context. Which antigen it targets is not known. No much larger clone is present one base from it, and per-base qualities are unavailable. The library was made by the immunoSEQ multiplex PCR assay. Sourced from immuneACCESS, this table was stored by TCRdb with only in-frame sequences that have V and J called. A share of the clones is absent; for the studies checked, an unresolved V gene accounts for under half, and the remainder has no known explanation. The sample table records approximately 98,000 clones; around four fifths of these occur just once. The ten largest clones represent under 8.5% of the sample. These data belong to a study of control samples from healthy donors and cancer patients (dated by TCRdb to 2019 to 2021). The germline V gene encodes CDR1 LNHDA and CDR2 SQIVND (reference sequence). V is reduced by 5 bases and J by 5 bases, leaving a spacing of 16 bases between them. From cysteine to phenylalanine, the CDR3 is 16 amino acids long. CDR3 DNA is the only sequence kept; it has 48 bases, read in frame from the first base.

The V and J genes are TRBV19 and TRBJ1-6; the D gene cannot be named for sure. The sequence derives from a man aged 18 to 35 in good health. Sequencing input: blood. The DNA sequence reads TGTGCCAGTAGTGCCTCGTGGGGAGTTGATAATTCACCCCTCCACTTT. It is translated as CASSASWGVDNSPLHF.